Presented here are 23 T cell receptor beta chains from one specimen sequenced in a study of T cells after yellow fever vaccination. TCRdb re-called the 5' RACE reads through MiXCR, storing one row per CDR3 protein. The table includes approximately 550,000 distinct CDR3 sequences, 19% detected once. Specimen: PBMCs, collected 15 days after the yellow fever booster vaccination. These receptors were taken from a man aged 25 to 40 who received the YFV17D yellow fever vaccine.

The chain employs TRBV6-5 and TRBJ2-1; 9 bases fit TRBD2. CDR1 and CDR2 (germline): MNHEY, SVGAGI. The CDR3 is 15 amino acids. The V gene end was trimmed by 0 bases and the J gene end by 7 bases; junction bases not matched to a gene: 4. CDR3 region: CASSYSAGGENEQFF. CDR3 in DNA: TGTGCCAGCAGTTACTCAGCGGGAGGAGAAAATGAGCAGTTCTTC.

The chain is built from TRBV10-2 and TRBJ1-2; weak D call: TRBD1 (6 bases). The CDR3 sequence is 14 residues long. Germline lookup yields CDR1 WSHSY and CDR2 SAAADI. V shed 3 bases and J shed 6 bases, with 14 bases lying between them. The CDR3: CASSEWTEGDGYTF. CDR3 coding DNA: TGCGCCAGCAGTGAATGGACAGAGGGGGATGGCTACACCTTC.

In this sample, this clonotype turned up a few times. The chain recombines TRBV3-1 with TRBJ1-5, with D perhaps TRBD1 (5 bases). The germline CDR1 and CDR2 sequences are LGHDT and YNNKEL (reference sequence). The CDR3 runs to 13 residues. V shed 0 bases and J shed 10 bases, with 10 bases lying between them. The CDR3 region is CASSQDFRGPQHF. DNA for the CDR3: TGTGCCAGCAGCCAAGATTTTAGGGGCCCCCAGCATTTT. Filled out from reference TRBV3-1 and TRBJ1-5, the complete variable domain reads DTAVSQTPKYLVTQMGNDKSIKCEQNLGHDTMYWYKQDSKKFLKIMFSYNNKELIINETVPNRFSPKSPDKAHLNLHINSLELGDSAVYFCASSQDFRGPQHFGDGTRLSIL.

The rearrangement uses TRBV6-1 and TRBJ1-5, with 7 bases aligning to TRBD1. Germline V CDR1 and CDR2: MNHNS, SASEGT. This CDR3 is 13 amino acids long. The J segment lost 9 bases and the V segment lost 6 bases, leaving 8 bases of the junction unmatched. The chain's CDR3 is CASRKTGSGPQHF. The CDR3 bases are TGTGCCAGCAGAAAGACAGGGTCTGGGCCCCAGCATTTT.

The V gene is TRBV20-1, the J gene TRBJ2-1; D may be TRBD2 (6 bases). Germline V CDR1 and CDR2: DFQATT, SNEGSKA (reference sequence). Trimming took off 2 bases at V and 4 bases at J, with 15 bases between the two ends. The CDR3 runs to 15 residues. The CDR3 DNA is TGCAGTGCTAGATCTCGAACTAGCAGATACAATGAGCAGTTCTTC. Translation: CSARSRTSRYNEQFF.

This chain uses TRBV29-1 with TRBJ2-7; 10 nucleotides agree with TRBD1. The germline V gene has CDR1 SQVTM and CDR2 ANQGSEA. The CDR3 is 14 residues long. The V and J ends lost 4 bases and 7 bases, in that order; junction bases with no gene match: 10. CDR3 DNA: TGCAGCGTTGGGCGAGGGACAGGGGAATTGGAGCAGTACTTC. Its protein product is CSVGRGTGELEQYF.

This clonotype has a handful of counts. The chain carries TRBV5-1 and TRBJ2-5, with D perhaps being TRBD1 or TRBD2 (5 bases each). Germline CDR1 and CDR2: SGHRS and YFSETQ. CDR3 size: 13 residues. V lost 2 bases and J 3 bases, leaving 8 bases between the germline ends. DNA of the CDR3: TGCGCCAGCAGCTTCGGGACGAAAGAGACCCAGTACTTC. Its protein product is CASSFGTKETQYF.

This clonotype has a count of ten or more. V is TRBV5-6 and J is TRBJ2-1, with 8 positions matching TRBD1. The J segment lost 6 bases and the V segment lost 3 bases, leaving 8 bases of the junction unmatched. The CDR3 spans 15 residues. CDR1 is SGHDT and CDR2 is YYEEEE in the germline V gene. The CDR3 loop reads CASSSGQGWGNEQFF. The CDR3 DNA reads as TGTGCCAGCAGCTCAGGACAGGGCTGGGGCAATGAGCAGTTCTTC.

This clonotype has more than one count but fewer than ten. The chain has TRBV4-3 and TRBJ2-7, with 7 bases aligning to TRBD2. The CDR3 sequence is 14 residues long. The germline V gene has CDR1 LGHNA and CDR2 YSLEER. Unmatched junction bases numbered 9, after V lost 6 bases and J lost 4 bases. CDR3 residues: CASSMGLAEYEQYF. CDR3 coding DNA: TGCGCCAGCAGTATGGGCCTAGCGGAGTACGAGCAGTACTTC.

The CDR3 here is CASRPTGTFPYNEQFF. The CDR3 bases are TGTGCCAGCAGGCCCACCGGGACTTTTCCATACAATGAGCAGTTCTTC. The genes are TRBV6-2 or TRBV6-3 and TRBJ2-1; possible D gene TRBD2, 6 bases. This CDR3 has 16 residues. With 6 bases removed from V and 4 bases from J, the gap between germline ends came to 19 bases. CDR1 is MNHEY, CDR2 SVGEGT, per germline.

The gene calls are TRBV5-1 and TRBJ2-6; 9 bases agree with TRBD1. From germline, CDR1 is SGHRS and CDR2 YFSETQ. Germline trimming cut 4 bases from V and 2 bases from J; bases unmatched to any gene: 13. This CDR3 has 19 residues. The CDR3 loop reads CASSVEAGTGRPGANVLTF. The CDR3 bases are TGCGCCAGCAGCGTAGAAGCCGGGACAGGGAGACCTGGGGCCAACGTCCTGACTTTC.

The CDR3 nucleotides are TGTGCCACCTCCTGGGGTCTACAAGAGACCCAGTACTTC. Residues: CATSWGLQETQYF. The V and J genes are TRBV15 and TRBJ2-5, with D unclear. The CDR3 consists of 13 residues. The V gene's germline CDR1 is LNHNV and CDR2 YYDKDF (reference sequence). The V end was cut by 8 bases, the J end by 2 bases, with 12 bases between.

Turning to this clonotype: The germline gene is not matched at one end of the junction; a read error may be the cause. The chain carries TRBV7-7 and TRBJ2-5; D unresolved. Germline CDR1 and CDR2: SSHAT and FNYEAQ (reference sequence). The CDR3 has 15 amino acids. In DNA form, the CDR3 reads TGTGCTAGCAGCTTAACATCCCAGAGGAAGGAGACCCAGTACTTC. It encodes CASSLTSQRKETQYF.

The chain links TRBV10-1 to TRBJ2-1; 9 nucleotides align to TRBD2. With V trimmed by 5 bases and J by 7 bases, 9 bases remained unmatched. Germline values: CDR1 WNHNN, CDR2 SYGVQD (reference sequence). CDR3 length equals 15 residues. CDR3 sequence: CASSRTSATMNEQFF. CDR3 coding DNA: TGCGCCAGCAGTCGGACTAGCGCGACGATGAATGAGCAGTTCTTC.

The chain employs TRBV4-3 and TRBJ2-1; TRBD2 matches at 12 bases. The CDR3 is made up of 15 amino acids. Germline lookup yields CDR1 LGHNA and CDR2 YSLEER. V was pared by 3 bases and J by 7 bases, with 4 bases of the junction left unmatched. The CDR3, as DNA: TGCGCCAGCAGCCACGGACTAGCGGGAAGGAATGAGCAGTTCTTC. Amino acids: CASSHGLAGRNEQFF.

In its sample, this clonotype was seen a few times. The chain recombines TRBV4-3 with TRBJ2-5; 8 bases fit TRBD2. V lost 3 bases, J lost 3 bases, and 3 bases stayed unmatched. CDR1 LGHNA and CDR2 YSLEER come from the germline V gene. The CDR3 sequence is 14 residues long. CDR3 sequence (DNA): TGCGCCAGCAGCCAGAACGGGGGGGAAGAGACCCAGTACTTC. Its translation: CASSQNGGEETQYF.

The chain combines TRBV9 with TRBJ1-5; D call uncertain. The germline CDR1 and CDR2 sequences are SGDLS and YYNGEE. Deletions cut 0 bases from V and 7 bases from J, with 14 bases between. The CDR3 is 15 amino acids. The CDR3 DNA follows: TGTGCCAGCAGCGTAGGGGATACGTCGGCCCAGCCCCAGCATTTT. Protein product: CASSVGDTSAQPQHF.

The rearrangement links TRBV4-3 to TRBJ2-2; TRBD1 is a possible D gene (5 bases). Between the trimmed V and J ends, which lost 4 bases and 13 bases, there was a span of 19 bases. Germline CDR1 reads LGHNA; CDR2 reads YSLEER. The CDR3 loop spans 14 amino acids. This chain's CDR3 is CASSPRTEGAALFF. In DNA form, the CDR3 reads TGCGCCAGCAGCCCCCGAACAGAAGGGGCCGCGCTGTTTTTT.

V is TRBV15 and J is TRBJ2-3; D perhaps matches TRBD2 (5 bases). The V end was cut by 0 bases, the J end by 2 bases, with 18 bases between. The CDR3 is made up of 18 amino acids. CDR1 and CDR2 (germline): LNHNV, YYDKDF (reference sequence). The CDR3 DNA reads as TGTGCCACCAGCAGAGATCGTTATTCAGTCGGGGTCACAGATACGCAGTATTTT. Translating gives CATSRDRYSVGVTDTQYF.

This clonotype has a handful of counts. DNA of the CDR3: TGTGCCTGGAGAATGGCGGGCTTGTTGCCCCAGTACTTC. This gives the protein CAWRMAGLLPQYF. The rearrangement joins TRBV30 to TRBJ2-5; D is perhaps TRBD2 (5 bases). Trimming pared 3 bases from V and 9 bases from J, leaving 17 bases between. Germline CDR1 GTSNPN, CDR2 SVGIG (reference sequence). This CDR3 contains 13 residues.

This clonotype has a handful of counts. The chain's CDR3 is CASSFRLKGPKGYTF. The CDR3 DNA reads TGTGCCAGCAGTTTCCGATTAAAAGGGCCTAAGGGCTACACCTTC. This chain connects TRBV12-3 or TRBV12-4 to TRBJ1-2; D call uncertain. CDR3 length: 15 residues. V was cut by 3 bases and J by 8 bases, with 19 bases left in between.

CDR3 residues: CASSLEALSGANVLTF. CDR3 DNA sequence: TGCGCCAGCAGCTTGGAAGCCCTCTCTGGGGCCAACGTCCTGACTTTC. V and J are TRBV5-1 and TRBJ2-6; D gene unclear. CDR1 and CDR2 from the germline V gene are SGHRS and YFSETQ. This CDR3 spans 16 amino acids. V was trimmed by 0 bases and J by 0 bases, leaving 7 bases between them.

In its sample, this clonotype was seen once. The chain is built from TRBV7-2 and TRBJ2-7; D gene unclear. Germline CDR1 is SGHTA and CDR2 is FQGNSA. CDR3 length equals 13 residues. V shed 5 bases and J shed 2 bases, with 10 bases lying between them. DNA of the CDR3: TGTGCCAGCAGCCAGACCGGGCCCTACGAGCAGTACTTC. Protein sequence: CASSQTGPYEQYF. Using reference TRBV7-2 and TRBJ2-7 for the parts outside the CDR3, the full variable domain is GAGVSQSPSNKVTEKGKDVELRCDPISGHTALYWYRQSLGQGLEFLIYFQGNSAPDKSGLPSDRFSAERTGGSVSTLTIQRTQQEDSAVYLCASSQTGPYEQYFGPGTRLTVT.